Included here is one T cell receptor beta chain sequence, with context. As yet, its antigen is unknown. Rectal tissue came from one to two pinch biopsies taken at colonoscopy. No immunosuppressive drugs were given to ulcerative colitis patients before diagnostic colonoscopy. This entry is derived from a study of pediatric ulcerative colitis. The table came from immunoSEQ multiplex PCR; TCRdb's copy has only in-frame clones and leaves some out. The repertoire has tens of thousands of clones, roughly 73% of them found once; the top ten carry 0.65% to 0.75%. V lost 1 base to trimming and J lost 4 bases; unmatched junction nucleotides: 1. Per germline, CDR1 LGHNA and CDR2 YNFKEQ. The CDR3 covers 16 residues. Study-level findings and limits: Two rectal clonotypes were found only in ulcerative colitis patients, all of them. A couple of patients' blood samples yielded substantially fewer templates. Ulcerative colitis patients shared more blood-rectal clones than controls.

This clonotype was obtained from a boy younger than 18 with moderate ulcerative colitis. Source material: gut tissue. V gene TRBV4-2 combines with J gene TRBJ2-3; 14 positions agree with TRBD2. As DNA, the CDR3 is TGTGCCAGCAGCCAAGCGACTAGCGGGGGGGCAGATACGCAGTATTTT. Residues: CASSQATSGGADTQYF.